This T cell receptor beta chain was observed in a study of cytomegalovirus exposure and HLA in healthy donors. Whole-study findings and limits: Most TCR sequences showed up rarely, but some public TCRs showed up in many donors. The investigators catalogued some 160 TCR beta chains as cytomegalovirus-associated.

The CDR3 is made up of 13 amino acids. Trimming pared 4 bases from V and 3 bases from J, leaving 10 bases between. Germline CDR1 reads SGHRS; CDR2 reads YFSETQ. Comment on this clone: The antigen is undetermined.

Primers included in the PCR were 60 Vbeta and 13 Jbeta primers. The authors' processing: In a later analysis, the count reached about 82 million unique TCR beta chains, with 8.5 million to 14 million shared. Assay: immunoSEQ multiplex PCR; the TCRdb copy retains only in-frame clones and omits some. V and J calls and clone size are given by that table; D and trimming were obtained from the DNA. The sample has 52,000 or so clones, 78% seen once; the top ten hold more than 1.4%. Those who donated were healthy bone marrow donors. The chain uses TRBV5-1 and TRBJ2-5, with D perhaps TRBD1 (6 bases). The sequenced material came from PBMCs. This sequence originates from a female donor in good health and CMV-seronegative. CDR3 nucleotide sequence: TGCGCCAGCAGCAAAACAGGGAAAGAGACCCAGTACTTC. It translates to CASSKTGKETQYF.